The 32 T cell receptor beta chains below all came from one sample that was sequenced in a study of cytomegalovirus exposure and HLA in healthy donors. With 60 Vbeta and 13 Jbeta primers, the PCR was carried out. The repertoire was sequenced with immunoSEQ multiplex PCR; TCRdb's copy has only in-frame clones and lacks some. This table has approximately 160,000 clones, around 68% appearing once. Input material: PBMCs. The receptor source for this set is a woman in her thirties or forties in good health and CMV-seropositive.

A few counts support this clone. The chain links TRBV13 to TRBJ1-3; D unclear. The germline V gene has CDR1 PRHDT and CDR2 FYEKMQ (reference sequence). This CDR3 is 15 amino acids long. V gave up 5 bases and J gave up 2 bases, with 13 bases separating them. CDR3 sequence (DNA): TGTGCCAGCAGCGTCGGCGGTTCGACTGGAAACACCATATATTTT. It translates to CASSVGGSTGNTIYF.

CDR3 bases: TGTGCCAGCAGTTACTCTGGAGAGCCAGATACCGGGGAGCTGTTTTTT. Amino acids: CASSYSGEPDTGELFF. The rearrangement uses TRBV6-5 and TRBJ2-2; D is undetermined. The CDR3 runs 16 residues. Germline V gene data show CDR1 as MNHEY and CDR2 as SVGAGI. The V end was cut by 0 bases, the J end by 5 bases, with 13 bases between.

The chain uses TRBV20-1 and TRBJ2-7; maybe TRBD2 (6 bases). The CDR3 is made up of 11 amino acids. In germline, CDR1 is DFQATT, CDR2 SNEGSKA (reference sequence). V shed 6 bases and J shed 11 bases, with 17 bases lying between them. Here the CDR3 reads CSALLASGEYF. The CDR3 DNA is TGCAGTGCACTACTAGCTTCCGGAGAGTACTTC.

The chain has TRBV5-4 and TRBJ2-5, with 9 bases lining up with TRBD1. The tail of the sequence fits TRBJ2-7 better, so the J call may be wrong. CDR1 SGHNT and CDR2 YYREEE come from the germline V gene (reference sequence). The CDR3 extends over 16 amino acids. CDR3 amino acids: CASSSGTGPYSYEQYF. DNA for the CDR3: TGTGCCAGCAGCAGCGGGACAGGGCCATATTCATACGAGCAGTACTTC.

This clone showed up just a few times. The genes are TRBV28 and TRBJ2-1; D is perhaps TRBD2 (5 bases). CDR3 length: 14 amino acids. Trimming removed 7 bases at V and 7 bases at J, with 17 bases between. Looked up from germline, CDR1 is MDHEN and CDR2 is SYDVKM. The CDR3 protein is CASTLTRAGNEQFF. The CDR3 coding sequence is TGTGCCAGCACTCTGACGAGGGCCGGAAATGAGCAGTTCTTC. The full variable domain, rest sourced from reference TRBV28 and TRBJ2-1, is DVKVTQSSRYLVKRTGEKVFLECVQDMDHENMFWYRQDPGLGLRLIYFSYDVKMKEKGDIPEGYSVSREKKERFSLILESASTNQTSMYLCASTLTRAGNEQFFGPGTRLTVL.

This clone was counted a few times. J is TRBJ1-1 and V is TRBV4-2; D unclear. V lost 1 base and J lost 3, with 12 bases in between. In germline, CDR1 is LGHNA, CDR2 YNFKEQ. The CDR3 sequence is 15 residues long. This chain's CDR3 is CASSQGRESYTEAFF. CDR3 nucleotide sequence: TGTGCCAGCAGCCAAGGCCGGGAGTCGTACACTGAAGCTTTCTTT.

CDR3 sequence: CSAGGLYGYTF. The CDR3 nucleotides are TGCAGCGCTGGAGGCCTCTATGGCTACACCTTC. V usage is TRBV29-1 and J usage is TRBJ1-2; D gene ambiguous. The V end lost 7 bases, the J end lost 4 bases, and 10 bases lay between the germline ends. CDR3 length: 11 amino acids. Germline CDR1 SQVTM, CDR2 ANQGSEA.

V is TRBV5-4 and J is TRBJ2-1; 11 bases agree with TRBD2. From germline, CDR1 is SGHNT and CDR2 YYREEE (reference sequence). The V and J ends lost 0 bases and 4 bases, in that order; junction bases with no gene match: 3. This CDR3 spans 16 amino acids. CDR3 nucleotides: TGTGCCAGCAGCTTGGTTGCTAGCGGGGGGTACAATGAGCAGTTCTTC. Its translation is CASSLVASGGYNEQFF.

The chain links TRBV6-5 to TRBJ1-4; TRBD1 aligns across 7 bases. Trimming took 0 bases from V and 7 from J; bases not matched to a gene: 5. Germline V gene sequence: CDR1 MNHEY, CDR2 SVGAGI. The CDR3 runs to 15 residues. Written as DNA, the CDR3 is TGTGCCAGCAGTTACTCGACAGGGCCGGGTGAAAAACTGTTTTTT. It encodes CASSYSTGPGEKLFF.

V gene TRBV6-1 combines with J gene TRBJ2-5, with D unclear. With 7 bases removed from V and 5 bases from J, the gap between germline ends came to 5 bases. CDR3 length: 10 amino acids. Germline values: CDR1 MNHNS, CDR2 SASEGT. DNA for the CDR3: TGTGCCAGCACCGAGGAGACCCAGTACTTC. Residues: CASTEETQYF.

The chain uses TRBV6-1 and TRBJ1-1, with D maybe TRBD1 (6 bases). The germline V gene encodes CDR1 MNHNS and CDR2 SASEGT. V lost 2 bases, J lost 3 bases, and 13 bases lay in between. CDR3 length: 15 residues. Here the CDR3 reads CASSEYRVGDTEAFF. The CDR3 nucleotides are TGTGCCAGCAGTGAATACAGGGTAGGGGACACTGAAGCTTTCTTT.

The chain combines TRBV27 with TRBJ2-6, with unresolved D. CDR3 length: 16 residues. In germline, CDR1 is MNHEY, CDR2 SMNVEV (reference sequence). With 2 bases removed from V and 1 base from J, the gap between germline ends came to 9 bases. CDR3 DNA sequence: TGTGCCAGCAGTTTAGTACCCGGGTCTGGGGCCAACGTCCTGACTTTC. Translation: CASSLVPGSGANVLTF. Looking up the rest from reference TRBV27 and TRBJ2-6 gives the full variable domain: EAQVTQNPRYLITVTGKKLTVTCSQNMNHEYMSWYRQDPGLGLRQIYYSMNVEVTDKGDVPEGYKVSRKEKRNFPLILESPSPNQTSLYFCASSLVPGSGANVLTFGAGSRLTVL.

The chain has TRBV2 and TRBJ1-4, with D uncertain. In germline, CDR1 is SNHLY, CDR2 FYNNEI. This CDR3 spans 14 amino acids. Between the trimmed V and J ends, which lost 6 bases and 0 bases, there was a span of 8 bases. The CDR3 sequence: CASSKGATNEKLFF. The CDR3 DNA reads as TGTGCCAGCAGCAAAGGAGCAACTAATGAAAAACTGTTTTTT.

This clone was detected only once. The chain uses TRBV6-5 and TRBJ1-1; D gene ambiguous. Germline values: CDR1 MNHEY, CDR2 SVGAGI. V was shortened by 7 bases and J by 0 bases, with 12 bases between the two germline ends. This CDR3 is built from 14 residues. CDR3: CASTPNTMNTEAFF. CDR3 DNA sequence: TGTGCCAGCACGCCTAATACCATGAACACTGAAGCTTTCTTT.

The rearrangement links TRBV10-3 to TRBJ1-1, with D possibly being TRBD1 (5 bases). The CDR3 has 15 amino acids. Trimming removed 1 base from V and 4 bases from J, with 13 bases in between. Germline CDR1 reads ENHRY; CDR2 reads SYGVKD. The CDR3 protein is CAISEFGGDGTEAFF. DNA of the CDR3: TGTGCCATCAGTGAGTTTGGAGGGGATGGCACTGAAGCTTTCTTT.

V is TRBV5-6 and J is TRBJ2-5; the match to TRBD2 covers 7 bases. V lost 1 base and J lost 3; bases outside the gene matches: 6. Per germline, CDR1 SGHDT and CDR2 YYEEEE. There are 15 residues in the CDR3. CDR3 nucleotide sequence: TGTGCCAGCAGCTTGTTCCTAGCGGAAGAAGAGACCCAGTACTTC. It is translated as CASSLFLAEEETQYF.

In this sample, this clone turned up a few times. V is TRBV18 and J is TRBJ2-2, with a tentative D call TRBD2 (5 bases). The CDR3 runs 13 residues. The germline V gene has CDR1 KGHSH and CDR2 LQKENI. With 5 bases removed from V and 6 bases from J, the gap between germline ends came to 10 bases. The CDR3 spells CASSTEVAGELFF. The DNA of the CDR3 is TGTGCCAGCTCAACGGAGGTTGCCGGGGAGCTGTTTTTT.

J is TRBJ2-1 and V is TRBV27; 9 bases are shared with TRBD2. The CDR3 consists of 15 residues. V trimming: 3 bases; J trimming: 9 bases; junction bases outside the gene matches: 9. Germline V lookup: CDR1 MNHEY, CDR2 SMNVEV (reference sequence). The CDR3 loop is CASSFGGRGRGEQFF. The CDR3 nucleotides read TGTGCCAGCAGTTTTGGCGGGAGGGGCCGGGGTGAGCAGTTCTTC.

V gene TRBV5-1 combines with J gene TRBJ2-7; TRBD2 matches at 11 bases. Germline CDR1 SGHRS, CDR2 YFSETQ. The CDR3 runs to 17 residues. The V and J ends lost 7 bases and 5 bases, in that order; junction bases with no gene match: 17. CDR3 loop: CASQVWALAGGPHEQYF. The CDR3 nucleotides read TGCGCCAGCCAAGTATGGGCGTTAGCGGGAGGGCCCCACGAGCAGTACTTC.

The chain joins TRBV7-9 to TRBJ2-1, with unresolved D. The V gene's germline CDR1 is SEHNR and CDR2 FQNEAQ (reference sequence). This CDR3 contains 13 residues. V was shortened by 5 bases and J by 7 bases, with 12 bases between the two germline ends. The CDR3 nucleotides read TGTGCCAGCAGCCCTCCCCGGTGGAATGAGCAGTTCTTC. Translated, it gives CASSPPRWNEQFF.

This clone was detected once. The chain joins TRBV7-2 to TRBJ2-1; 9 nucleotides align to TRBD2. Trimming took 5 bases from V and 4 from J; bases not matched to a gene: 3. There are 14 residues in the CDR3. Germline V gene lookup returns CDR1 SGHTA and CDR2 FQGNSA. CDR3 sequence: CASSIGLAYNEQFF. The DNA of the CDR3 is TGTGCCAGCAGCATCGGACTAGCGTACAATGAGCAGTTCTTC.

The chain carries TRBV7-6 and TRBJ1-1; 7 bases agree with TRBD1. Per the germline V gene, CDR1 is SGHVS and CDR2 is FNYEAQ. The CDR3 is 14 amino acids. With V trimmed by 5 bases and J by 8 bases, 11 bases remained unmatched. CDR3 sequence reads: CASSTYRGLREAFF. In nucleotides, the CDR3 is TGTGCCAGCAGCACCTACAGGGGCCTCAGGGAAGCTTTCTTT.

This chain links TRBV19 with TRBJ2-1; a possible D gene is TRBD2 (5 bases). Trimming took 4 bases from V and 7 from J, leaving 11 bases between them. Germline assignment: CDR1 LNHDA and CDR2 SQIVND (reference sequence). This CDR3 is built from 13 residues. The CDR3 DNA reads TGTGCCAGTAGTACCTCCGGGGAGAATGAGCAGTTCTTC. Amino acid sequence: CASSTSGENEQFF.

The V gene is TRBV7-8, the J gene TRBJ2-7; 8 positions agree with TRBD2. This CDR3 comprises 14 residues. CDR1 and CDR2 (germline): SGHVS, FQNEAQ. Germline trimming cut 5 bases from V and 6 bases from J; bases unmatched to any gene: 9. The CDR3 bases are TGTGCCAGCAGCCGAATAGCGGGGTTAGGCGAGCAGTACTTC. This translates into CASSRIAGLGEQYF. The whole variable domain, filled in from reference TRBV7-8 and TRBJ2-7, reads GAGVSQSPRYKVAKRGQDVALRCDPISGHVSLFWYQQALGQGPEFLTYFQNEAQLDKSGLPSDRFFAERPEGSVSTLKIQRTQQEDSAVYLCASSRIAGLGEQYFGPGTRLTVT.

The rearrangement links TRBV19 to TRBJ2-5; D gene ambiguous. Germline V gives CDR1 LNHDA, CDR2 SQIVND (reference sequence). The CDR3 consists of 14 residues. Deletions cut 5 bases from V and 1 base from J, with 11 bases between. The CDR3 nucleotides are TGTGCCAGTAGTGTAGGGCATGTCCAAGAGACCCAGTACTTC. Protein product: CASSVGHVQETQYF.

This clone was seen a few times. Other DNA sequences in the same sample also yield this CDR3. The V and J genes are TRBV20-1 and TRBJ1-2, with TRBD1 identical over 9 bases. Germline V gene data show CDR1 as DFQATT and CDR2 as SNEGSKA (reference sequence). V trimming: 6 bases; J trimming: 8 bases; junction bases outside the gene matches: 4. The CDR3 has 11 residues. CDR3 bases: TGCAGTGCAAGGACAGGGGAGGGCTACACCTTC. This sequence encodes CSARTGEGYTF.

The chain couples TRBV28 to TRBJ1-1; a possible D gene is TRBD1 (6 bases). V was clipped by 4 bases and J by 1 base, with 16 bases between them. The CDR3 loop spans 16 amino acids. Germline lookup yields CDR1 MDHEN and CDR2 SYDVKM. CDR3 nucleotides: TGTGCCAGCAGTTCGGTCAGGGGCGGATGGAACACTGAAGCTTTCTTT. Protein product: CASSSVRGGWNTEAFF.

The chain employs TRBV6-1 and TRBJ1-3, with 8 bases lining up with TRBD1. The CDR3 covers 15 residues. V trimming: 2 bases; J trimming: 2 bases; junction bases outside the gene matches: 2. Germline V gene data show CDR1 as MNHNS and CDR2 as SASEGT. The CDR3 DNA follows: TGTGCCAGCAGTGAACTACAGGGGGCTGGAAACACCATATATTTT. Its translation is CASSELQGAGNTIYF.

A remark on this clone: The junction departs from the called germline gene at one end, perhaps through a read error. The rearrangement links TRBV6-4 to TRBJ1-5; D perhaps matches TRBD1 (5 bases). CDR3 length: 13 amino acids. Germline V gene lookup returns CDR1 MRHNA and CDR2 SNTAGT. The CDR3 DNA is TGTGCCAGCAGTGAACAGGACGGTCAGCCCCAGAATTTT. Protein product: CASSEQDGQPQNF.

This chain joins TRBV5-1 and TRBJ1-2; 11 bases line up with TRBD1. The CDR3 runs 15 residues. V shed 3 bases and J 2 bases; nucleotides not matched to a gene: 3. Germline V lookup: CDR1 SGHRS, CDR2 YFSETQ. The DNA for the CDR3 is TGCGCCAGCAGCTCGGGACAGGGGGGCAACTATGGCTACACCTTC. This codes for CASSSGQGGNYGYTF.

This clone was counted a few times. The rearrangement joins TRBV6-1 to TRBJ1-4; TRBD1 matches at 7 bases. Trimming cost V 4 bases and J 3 bases; bases outside gene matches: 2. Per the germline V gene, CDR1 is MNHNS and CDR2 is SASEGT. The CDR3 has 14 amino acids. The CDR3 reads CASSAGQSNEKLFF. CDR3 nucleotides: TGTGCCAGCAGTGCGGGACAGTCTAATGAAAAACTGTTTTTT.

The rearrangement links TRBV9 to TRBJ2-7; TRBD2 is a possible D gene (5 bases). Deletions cut 1 base from V and 1 base from J, with 12 bases between. CDR3 length equals 15 residues. Germline-derived CDR1 and CDR2 are SGDLS and YYNGEE. The CDR3 nucleotides read TGTGCCAGCAGCGTAAATAGCGTCCCTTCCTACGAGCAGTACTTC. Protein: CASSVNSVPSYEQYF.